These 22 T cell receptor beta chains share one sample of origin, sequenced in a study of T cells in Graves' hyperthyroidism and ophthalmopathy. TCR beta CDR3 regions were amplified from RNA transcripts. First-round RT-PCR targeting the TCR CDR3 was performed with the HTBI primer set. TCRdb itself ran the multiplex PCR reads through MiXCR, one entry per CDR3 protein. The table lists fewer than 650,000 distinct CDR3 sequences, 14% of them singletons, with roughly 7% in the top ten. The specimen was blood. The receptors were gathered from a woman aged 18 to 35 with Graves' ophthalmopathy.

This clonotype was recorded at least ten times. The V call is TRBV11-2, the J call TRBJ2-7; 9 bases match TRBD2. V lost 5 bases, J lost 2 bases, and 10 bases stayed unmatched. CDR3 size: 16 residues. From germline, CDR1 is SGHAT and CDR2 FQNNGV. CDR3 in amino acids: CASSPGASGITYEQYF. Written as DNA, the CDR3 is TGTGCCAGCAGCCCTGGGGCTAGCGGGATTACCTACGAGCAGTACTTC.

This clonotype was observed many times. V gene TRBV6-2 or TRBV6-3 combines with J gene TRBJ2-1; 10 bases fit TRBD2. The junction had 14 bases not matched to a gene; V was cut back by 10 bases and J by 8 bases. The CDR3 runs 15 residues. Germline V gene sequence: CDR1 MNHEY, CDR2 SVGEGT. The CDR3 region has the DNA TGTGCCACCGCACTGGGAGCGGGAGGGTGGGATGAGCAGTTCTTC. Residues: CATALGAGGWDEQFF.

This clonotype was recorded at least ten times. An end of the junction does not agree with germline; a read error may underlie this. The genes are TRBV9 and TRBJ2-2; 9 bases fit TRBD2. CDR1 SGDLS and CDR2 YYNGEE come from the germline V gene. This CDR3 is built from 14 residues. For the CDR3, the DNA is TGTGCCAGCAGGGTAGCGGGGGACACCGGGGAGCTGTTTTTT. It codes for CASRVAGDTGELFF.

This clonotype was observed at least ten times. CDR3 in amino acids: CASSLAGLAGENNEQFF. The CDR3 nucleotides read TGTGCCAGCAGCTTAGCGGGGCTAGCGGGAGAGAACAATGAGCAGTTCTTC. V and J are TRBV11-1 and TRBJ2-1, with 10 positions matching TRBD2. J gave up 5 bases and V 0 bases, and 7 bases lay outside the gene matches. The CDR3 length is 17 residues. Germline V lookup: CDR1 SGHAT, CDR2 FQDESV (reference sequence).

The rearrangement joins TRBV27 to TRBJ1-6; D is possibly TRBD1 (6 bases). Germline V gives CDR1 MNHEY, CDR2 SMNVEV (reference sequence). Trimming cost V 7 bases and J 7 bases, with 14 bases left between them. The CDR3 has 14 amino acids. CDR3 sequence: CASKAGHGNSPLHF. The CDR3 DNA is TGTGCCAGCAAAGCGGGACACGGAAATTCACCCCTCCACTTT.

This clonotype was seen more than once but under ten times. The chain employs TRBV4-3 and TRBJ2-5; 8 bases are shared with TRBD2. Per the germline V gene, CDR1 is LGHNA and CDR2 is YSLEER. V was clipped by 5 bases and J by 4 bases; unmatched bases: 6. CDR3 length equals 14 residues. The CDR3 sequence is CASSTDSGGETQYF. In nucleotides, the CDR3 is TGCGCCAGCAGCACGGACAGCGGGGGAGAGACCCAGTACTTC.

This rearrangement joins TRBV7-6 to TRBJ2-7; weak D call: TRBD1 (5 bases). The germline V gene has CDR1 SGHVS and CDR2 FNYEAQ. V was cut by 0 bases and J by 0 bases, with 9 bases left in between. The CDR3 sequence is 15 residues long. The CDR3 region is CASSLAQGHSYEQYF. For the CDR3, the DNA is TGTGCCAGCAGCTTAGCCCAGGGCCACTCCTACGAGCAGTACTTC.

This clonotype was seen many times. The chain recombines TRBV12-3 or TRBV12-4 with TRBJ1-1; no clear D gene. The V gene lost 2 bases and the J gene lost 2 bases, with 9 bases spanning the gap. The CDR3 totals 14 residues. In DNA, the CDR3 is TGTGCCAGCAGTTTAAACCTTTACAACACTGAAGCTTTCTTT. It translates to CASSLNLYNTEAFF.

This clonotype showed up many times. The genes are TRBV10-3 and TRBJ2-5; D gene uncertain. V was cut by 3 bases and J by 4 bases, with 6 bases left in between. Germline V CDR1 and CDR2: ENHRY, SYGVKD. This CDR3 is 12 amino acids long. The CDR3 DNA follows: TGTGCCATCAGTGACGGTCTAGAGACCCAGTACTTC. This codes for CAISDGLETQYF.

Remarks on this clonotype: A read error is possible here, since a much larger clone lies one base away. The J gene is TRBJ2-7, the V gene TRBV6-2 or TRBV6-3, with 7 bases matching TRBD1. CDR1 is MNHEY and CDR2 is SVGEGT in the germline V gene. Trimming at V came to 5 bases and at J to 1 base, leaving 17 bases not matched to a gene. The CDR3 sequence is 18 residues long. DNA of the CDR3: TGTGCCAGCAGTGAGTCGACCCGGGACAGCCTGCTATCCTACGAGCAGTACTTC. This translates into CASSESTRDSLLSYEQYF.

This clonotype was detected many times. This rearrangement joins TRBV4-2 to TRBJ2-5, with TRBD2 matching 7 bases. Losses at the gene ends were 0 bases for V and 4 bases for J; bases not matched to a gene: 5. Germline V gene sequence: CDR1 LGHNA, CDR2 YNFKEQ. The CDR3 consists of 15 residues. This CDR3 reads CASSQEAGPAETQYF. DNA for the CDR3: TGTGCCAGCAGCCAAGAAGCGGGACCTGCAGAGACCCAGTACTTC.

This clonotype occurred many times. This sequence joins TRBV30 and TRBJ2-1; tentative D call: TRBD2 (6 bases). CDR3 size: 16 residues. Between the trimmed V and J ends, which lost 3 bases and 2 bases, there was a span of 17 bases. From germline, CDR1 is GTSNPN and CDR2 SVGIG (reference sequence). The CDR3 bases are TGTGCCTGGAGCGAGCCGAAAGCGGGTCCCTACAATGAGCAGTTCTTC. It specifies CAWSEPKAGPYNEQFF.

This clonotype was seen many times. The genes are TRBV28 and TRBJ2-7, with 8 nucleotides matching TRBD1. The CDR3 has 15 residues. The V gene's germline CDR1 is MDHEN and CDR2 SYDVKM. Here the CDR3 DNA reads TGTGCGGCCGGGCCAGGGGGCGCTTGGACCTACGAGCAGTACTTC. Translating it yields CAAGPGGAWTYEQYF. The full variable domain, completed using reference TRBV28 and TRBJ2-7, is DVKVTQSSRYLVKRTGEKVFLECVQDMDHENMFWYRQDPGLGLRLIYFSYDVKMKEKGDIPEGYSVSREKKERFSLILESASTNQTSMYLCAAGPGGAWTYEQYFGPGTRLTVT.

This clonotype occurred many times. The chain uses TRBV4-3 and TRBJ1-5; D is uncertain. V shed 0 bases and J shed 3 bases, with 3 bases lying between them. Germline values: CDR1 LGHNA, CDR2 YSLEER. The CDR3 runs to 13 residues. In DNA form, the CDR3 reads TGCGCCAGCAGCCAAGATCACAATCAGCCCCAGCATTTT. The encoded protein is CASSQDHNQPQHF.

This clonotype appeared a few times. This sequence joins TRBV6-1 and TRBJ1-4; TRBD1 matches at 7 bases. Germline trimming cut 5 bases from V and 3 bases from J; bases unmatched to any gene: 3. The CDR3 covers 14 residues. From germline, CDR1 is MNHNS and CDR2 SASEGT. In DNA, the CDR3 is TGTGCCAGCAGTAACACAGGGGCTAATGAAAAACTGTTTTTT. Its translation is CASSNTGANEKLFF.

This clonotype was found many times. The chain joins TRBV7-9 to TRBJ2-7; 7 positions agree with TRBD1. Per germline, CDR1 SEHNR and CDR2 FQNEAQ (reference sequence). The J segment lost 3 bases and the V segment lost 4 bases, leaving 6 bases of the junction unmatched. This CDR3 is built from 14 residues. This chain's CDR3 is CASSSGTAGYEQYF. The CDR3 coding sequence is TGTGCCAGCAGCTCCGGGACAGCTGGCTACGAGCAGTACTTC.

This clonotype was counted ten times or more. This chain joins TRBV5-1 and TRBJ1-1; the match to TRBD1 covers 11 bases. The CDR3 is 15 residues long. Germline CDR1 is SGHRS and CDR2 is YFSETQ. The V gene end was trimmed by 3 bases and the J gene end by 1 base; junction bases not matched to a gene: 2. This CDR3 is CASSSGQGANTEAFF. CDR3 nucleotide sequence: TGCGCCAGCAGCTCCGGACAGGGGGCGAACACTGAAGCTTTCTTT.

This clonotype was picked up a small number of times. A much bigger clone sits one base away, suggesting this may be a read error. The rearrangement uses TRBV7-9 and TRBJ2-7; 7 bases line up with TRBD2. This CDR3 has 14 residues. CDR1 is SEHNR, CDR2 FQNEAQ, per germline (reference sequence). The CDR3 loop is CASSFGLADYEQHF. The CDR3 DNA follows: TGTGCCAGCAGCTTTGGGCTAGCGGATTACGAGCAGCACTTC.

There are many counts of this clonotype. The chain carries TRBV10-3 and TRBJ2-1; 8 positions match TRBD2. The ends lost 2 bases at V and 5 bases at J; junction bases unmatched: 29. The CDR3 extends over 23 amino acids. Germline lookup yields CDR1 ENHRY and CDR2 SYGVKD. This CDR3 is CAISEPAARARMSGRPRDNEQFF. The CDR3 nucleotides are TGTGCCATCAGTGAGCCCGCTGCTCGTGCTAGGATGAGCGGGAGACCCAGGGACAATGAGCAGTTCTTC.

The table lists this clonotype with a few counts. The rearrangement links TRBV4-3 to TRBJ2-1; D gene uncertain. V gave up 0 bases and J gave up 0 bases, with 15 bases separating them. The CDR3 contains 18 residues. Per germline, CDR1 LGHNA and CDR2 YSLEER. The CDR3 coding sequence is TGCGCCAGCAGCCAAGAAGATAGATATACGGCCTCCTACAATGAGCAGTTCTTC. It codes for CASSQEDRYTASYNEQFF.

In the case of this clonotype: A much larger clone lies a single base off, so this may be a read error. CDR3 bases: TGTGCCAGCAGTCAAAGACTCTGGGCCAGCGTCCTGACTTTC. It codes for CASSQRLWASVLTF. The gene calls are TRBV12-3 or TRBV12-4 and TRBJ2-6; D remains unclear. The CDR3 runs to 14 residues.

This clonotype was counted only a few times. The chain employs TRBV19 and TRBJ1-2; D is possibly TRBD1 (5 bases). The CDR3 covers 19 residues. CDR1 and CDR2 (germline): LNHDA, SQIVND (reference sequence). Deletions cut 4 bases from V and 1 base from J, with 25 bases between. The CDR3 spells CASSNPLSLTENLNYGYTF. The CDR3, as DNA: TGTGCCAGTAGTAACCCTTTGTCCTTGACAGAGAACCTTAACTATGGCTACACCTTC. The whole variable domain, remainder taken from reference TRBV19 and TRBJ1-2, is DGGITQSPKYLFRKEGQNVTLSCEQNLNHDAMYWYRQDPGQGLRLIYYSQIVNDFQKGDIAEGYSVSREKKESFPLTVTSAQKNPTAFYLCASSNPLSLTENLNYGYTFGSGTRLTVV.